These 10 T cell receptor beta chains were sequenced from one sample in a study of blood T cells in healthy people across ages. The second PCR ran roughly 6 to 11 cycles with a sample-barcoded 5' primer and J-beta primers. TCRdb called the 5' RACE reads again in MiXCR, with one record for every CDR3 protein. The data hold about 640,000 distinct CDR3 sequences, with 58% observed a single time. Sequencing was done on a sample of blood. All receptors come from a man aged 60 to 69 in good health.

This clonotype appeared a few times. The V gene is TRBV29-1, the J gene TRBJ2-7; D might be TRBD1 or TRBD2, each matching 6 bases. V lost 6 bases and J 4 bases, leaving 16 bases between the germline ends. This CDR3 is built from 13 residues. Germline CDR1 reads SQVTM; CDR2 reads ANQGSEA. In DNA, the CDR3 is TGCAGCGTGGTCCTCGGGGGCGGGTACGAGCAGTACTTC. Translation: CSVVLGGGYEQYF.

J is TRBJ2-6 and V is TRBV7-9, with D maybe TRBD2 (6 bases). Trimming removed 5 bases at V and 0 bases at J, with 20 bases between. The CDR3 covers 19 residues. Looked up from germline, CDR1 is SEHNR and CDR2 is FQNEAQ (reference sequence). The CDR3 loop is CASSPREAPSPSGANVLTF. In nucleotides, the CDR3 is TGTGCCAGCAGCCCTAGGGAGGCGCCCTCCCCCTCTGGGGCCAACGTCCTGACTTTC. The whole variable domain, remainder taken from reference TRBV7-9 and TRBJ2-6, is DTGVSQNPRHKITKRGQNVTFRCDPISEHNRLYWYRQTLGQGPEFLTYFQNEAQLEKSRLLSDRFSAERPKGSFSTLEIQRTEQGDSAMYLCASSPREAPSPSGANVLTFGAGSRLTVL.

The table lists this clonotype with a few counts. The genes are TRBV10-3 and TRBJ1-2; D is perhaps TRBD1 (5 bases). V lost 4 bases to trimming and J lost 8 bases, with 17 bases between them. CDR1 is ENHRY and CDR2 is SYGVKD in the germline V gene. The CDR3 contains 14 residues. This CDR3 is CAISARDGSSGYTF. Written as DNA, the CDR3 is TGTGCCATCAGTGCCCGGGACGGATCCTCAGGCTACACCTTC.

The J gene is TRBJ2-5, the V gene TRBV11-2; 7 bases are a match to TRBD2. The V gene's germline CDR1 is SGHAT and CDR2 FQNNGV. The CDR3 sequence is 15 residues long. V was pared by 5 bases and J by 1 base, with 7 bases of the junction left unmatched. Here the CDR3 reads CASSPTGTTQETQYF. The CDR3 DNA follows: TGTGCCAGCAGCCCAACCGGGACTACCCAAGAGACCCAGTACTTC.

The chain joins TRBV4-2 to TRBJ2-6, with D possibly being TRBD1 (5 bases). Trimming pared 1 base from V and 15 bases from J, leaving 16 bases between. The CDR3 consists of 14 residues. The V gene's germline CDR1 is LGHNA and CDR2 YNFKEQ. The CDR3 protein is CASSQGGAPPALTF. The CDR3 DNA reads TGTGCCAGCAGCCAAGGGGGCGCGCCCCCAGCCCTGACTTTC.

This clonotype was recorded a few times. The gene calls are TRBV29-1 and TRBJ2-3; D is unresolved. CDR1 SQVTM and CDR2 ANQGSEA come from the germline V gene. This CDR3 comprises 13 residues. Trimming took 3 bases from V and 6 from J, leaving 13 bases between them. CDR3 residues: CSVDKFLSDTQYF. The DNA of the CDR3 is TGCAGCGTTGATAAGTTTCTCTCGGATACGCAGTATTTT.

This clonotype was recorded at least ten times. V is TRBV18 and J is TRBJ2-7; 8 bases line up with TRBD1. The CDR3 runs 14 residues. J gave up 1 base and V 8 bases, and 7 bases lay outside the gene matches. CDR1 KGHSH and CDR2 LQKENI come from the germline V gene. The CDR3 region is CASSPGTGSYEQYF. The CDR3 DNA follows: TGTGCCAGCAGCCCCGGGACAGGTTCCTACGAGCAGTACTTC.

Concerning this clonotype itself: It may be a read error: a sequence one base away is much more abundant. V usage is TRBV6-2 or TRBV6-3 and J usage is TRBJ2-1, with unresolved D. CDR3 length equals 11 residues. CDR1 and CDR2 (germline): MNHEY, SVGEGT. Trimming cost V 2 bases and J 8 bases, with 4 bases left between them. The CDR3 reads CASSYVHEQFF. CDR3 coding DNA: TGTGCCAGCAGTTACGTCCATGAGCAGTTCTTC.

This chain links TRBV5-1 with TRBJ1-2; 8 bases are a match to TRBD1. CDR3 length: 14 residues. J lost 2 bases, V lost 4 bases, and 4 bases had no gene match. In germline, CDR1 is SGHRS, CDR2 YFSETQ. CDR3 protein: CASSAQGANYGYTF. CDR3 in DNA: TGCGCCAGCAGCGCCCAGGGGGCAAACTATGGCTACACCTTC.

V usage is TRBV11-2 and J usage is TRBJ2-3; D may be TRBD1 (5 bases). Germline V lookup: CDR1 SGHAT, CDR2 FQNNGV. V was clipped by 6 bases and J by 2 bases, with 9 bases between them. This CDR3 is 13 amino acids long. CDR3 coding DNA: TGTGCCAGCAGACAGGCTGCCACAGATACGCAGTATTTT. It translates to CASRQAATDTQYF.